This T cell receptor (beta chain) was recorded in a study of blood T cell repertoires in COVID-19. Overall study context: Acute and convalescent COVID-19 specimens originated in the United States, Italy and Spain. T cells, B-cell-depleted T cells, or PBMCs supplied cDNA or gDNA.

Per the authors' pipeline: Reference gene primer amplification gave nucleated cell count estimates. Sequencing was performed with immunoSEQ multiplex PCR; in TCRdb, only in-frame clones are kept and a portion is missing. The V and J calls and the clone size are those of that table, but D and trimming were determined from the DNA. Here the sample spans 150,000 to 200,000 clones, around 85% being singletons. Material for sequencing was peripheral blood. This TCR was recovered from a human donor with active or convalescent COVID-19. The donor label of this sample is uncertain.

CDR3 nucleotides: TGTGCTAGTGCCACCCCGATTAGCGGGAGGGCCGGTGAGCAGTTCTTC. Translation gives CASATPISGRAGEQFF. The chain links TRBV12-5 to TRBJ2-1; TRBD2 matches at 11 bases. The CDR3 is 16 amino acids. Looked up from germline, CDR1 is LGHNT and CDR2 is FRNRAP. Trimming removed 7 bases from V and 9 bases from J; junction bases left unmatched: 14.